The TCR beta chain described here comes from a study of T cells after yellow fever vaccination (dated by TCRdb to between 2018 and 2021). Study-level background: The SMART-Seq v4 Ultra Low Input RNA kit was used to prepare libraries from fractions with low cell numbers. Bulk TCR alpha and beta repertoires were sequenced longitudinally to track T-cell clones before and after primary and booster YFV17D yellow fever vaccination. Two healthy male donors, one aged 18 to 30 and one aged 30 to 39 years, were included in the cohort. Blood was collected at multiple timepoints before and after primary and secondary immunization, and bulk PBMC replicates and cell subsets were isolated.

From the cysteine through the phenylalanine, the CDR3 covers 14 amino acids. The only DNA kept is the CDR3, 42 bases in frame from the first base. Trimming leaves V shorter by 7 bases and J shorter by 5 bases, with the junction holding 8 bases beyond the gene matches. Looking up the germline V gene yields CDR1 SGHRS and CDR2 YFSETQ. As for this clonotype: Its antigen is not yet known. Base qualities are not at hand, and no much larger clone is one base apart.

The paper's findings and limits, for the study overall: The study included only a couple of donors, which limits how far the findings can be generalized. A small share of clonotypes was detected in both CD4 and CD8 compartments, with the overlap likely arising from convergent recombination. Computational filtering was required because FACS-sorted repertoires could contain abundant contaminating clonotypes from the bulk population. Most clones expanded after primary vaccination (approximately 97% of CD4 and around 89% of CD8) were re-detected after the booster, suggesting that broad memory maintenance occurred. The secondary T-cell response was weaker than the primary response but faster, peaking on day 5 instead of day 15.

The treatment or condition label on this specimen signifies: live attenuated yellow fever vaccine strain. A standard Ficoll-Paque protocol was used to isolate PBMCs from peripheral blood. Dynabeads CD4 and CD8 positive selection kits were used to isolate CD4 and CD8 T-cell fractions. RNA was extracted with TriZol from bulk PBMCs, CD4 and CD8 fractions, and dextramer-positive and dextramer-negative fractions. The data were produced on an Illumina NovaSeq 6000. Synthesis of TCR cDNA relied on 5'RACE template switching, a step that introduced a universal primer site along with unique molecular identifiers. Priming of cDNA synthesis was performed from both the TCR alpha and TCR beta constant segments. Library amplification used two PCR steps, and the second PCR step added sample barcodes and sequencing adapters. Sequencing of the libraries was done on either Illumina HiSeq 2500 (2x100 bp) or NovaSeq (2x150 bp). The authors' pipeline ran thus. MIGEC handled demultiplexing of reads and collapsing into UMI consensus sequences, while MiXCR performed V(D)J alignment. Vaccine-responding clonotypes were defined with edgeR using replicate PBMC samples, requiring FDR below 0.01 and a log2 fold change above 5 up to day 15. CD4 or CD8 identity was assigned to each bulk clonotype according to whether the clonotype was present at higher abundance in the sequenced CD4 repertoire or the sequenced CD8 repertoire. TCRdb reprocessing: public reads trimmed at Q25 with fastp, clones called with MiXCR, in-frame beta chains kept. Each record represents a unique CDR3 protein, reported with the most common genes and DNA among its rows. What appears here as the V and J calls and clone size reflects TCRdb's work, not the paper's. Recorded for this sample are some 340,000 distinct CDR3 sequences; around 10% of them occurred a single time. In total, the top ten clones hold over 3% of the sample.

The sequence derives from a man aged 18 to 29 who received the YFV17D yellow fever vaccine. The V and J genes are TRBV5-1 and TRBJ2-5, with TRBD1 identical over 10 junction bases. Sample: CD4+ T cells sorted from PBMCs, taken 45 days after the yellow fever booster vaccination. The CDR3: CASQETGGGETQYF. The nucleotide sequence is given as TGCGCCAGCCAAGAGACAGGGGGCGGGGAGACCCAGTACTTC.